This T cell receptor (beta chain) was documented in a study of T cell responses to AZD1222 COVID-19 vaccine. Overall study findings and caveats: It should be noted that donors were predominantly white British and more often female, and clonal diversity was possibly underestimated. In all cases, repertoires were sampled only after the peak T cell response. Increased Spike-specific TCR breadth and depth were observed after two AZD1222 doses.

As to this clone: The antigen remains undetermined.

CDR1 SGHNT and CDR2 YYREEE come from the germline V gene (reference sequence). With V trimmed by 4 bases and J by 3 bases, 6 bases remained unmatched. The CDR3 has 14 amino acids. Profiled with immunoSEQ multiplex PCR; TCRdb holds only in-frame clones, not every one. The sample lists about 76,000 clones, about three quarters seen once, with 27% in the top ten. This sequence originates from an adult who received the MenACWY meningococcal vaccine as a control. Source: peripheral blood, taken 28 days after the second dose of the MenACWY control vaccine. This rearrangement joins TRBV5-4 to TRBJ2-5; 7 nucleotides align to TRBD2. CDR3 residues: CASSRERGKETQYF. For the CDR3, the DNA is TGTGCCAGCAGCCGGGAGCGGGGAAAAGAGACCCAGTACTTC. The full variable domain, with the rest looked up from reference TRBV5-4 and TRBJ2-5, is ETGVTQSPTHLIKTRGQQVTLRCSSQSGHNTVSWYQQALGQGPQFIFQYYREEENGRGNFPPRFSGLQFPNYSSELNVNALELDDSALYLCASSRERGKETQYFGPGTRLLVL.